This TCR beta chain emerged from a study of early T cells in non-severe SARS-CoV-2 infection. Study context: Alpha and beta chains were unpaired, from unsorted whole-blood bulk RNA. Overall study results and limits: VDJdb-based annotation leaned toward anti-spike CD8 responses and missed private and CD4 specificities.

The CDR3 sequence is 13 residues long. In germline, CDR1 is SEHNR, CDR2 FQNEAQ (reference sequence). The V end lost 1 base, the J end lost 9 bases, and 10 bases lay between the germline ends. TCRdb reprocessed the 5' RACE reads via MiXCR and lists one record per CDR3 protein. The sample has 70,000 or so distinct CDR3 sequences, roughly 9.1% seen once. This clonotype was detected a few times. The target antigen is unknown. The chain recombines TRBV7-9 with TRBJ1-5; D not certain. This TCR was recovered from an adult who was a healthcare worker with PCR-confirmed SARS-CoV-2 infection or an uninfected control (not recorded which). The sample consisted of whole blood, taken at baseline. The CDR3 spells CASSLDDGTPQHF. The CDR3 DNA follows: TGTGCCAGCAGCTTAGACGATGGTACGCCCCAGCATTTT.